The 9 T cell receptor beta chains presented below share a single source sample, sequenced in a study of T cells in Graves' hyperthyroidism and ophthalmopathy. Amplification of TCR beta CDR3 regions was performed using RNA transcripts as template. HTBI primers were employed in a first-round RT-PCR of the TCR CDR3. TCRdb reanalysed the multiplex PCR reads using MiXCR and keeps one entry per CDR3 protein. This sample yields 500,000 to 600,000 distinct CDR3 sequences, of which 35% to 50% are seen a single time; about two fifths belongs to the top ten. The sequencing input was peripheral blood or thyroid tissue (not recorded which). These receptors originate from an adult woman with Graves' disease, either hyperthyroidism or ophthalmopathy (not recorded which).

The V and J genes are TRBV20-1 and TRBJ1-6; maybe TRBD1 (5 bases). This CDR3 has 15 amino acids. Per the germline V gene, CDR1 is DFQATT and CDR2 is SNEGSKA (reference sequence). The V and J ends lost 7 bases and 7 bases respectively, with 20 bases between them. CDR3 amino acids: CSEGPEGRQNSPLHF. In DNA, the CDR3 is TGCAGTGAGGGTCCCGAGGGACGGCAGAATTCACCCCTCCACTTT.

This clonotype was found many times. CDR3 loop: CASSVGARSSGNTIYF. In DNA form, the CDR3 reads TGTGCCAGCAGCGTAGGGGCCCGATCCTCTGGAAACACCATATATTTT. The chain recombines TRBV9 with TRBJ1-3; D is uncertain. This CDR3 is 16 amino acids long. With 0 bases removed from V and 0 bases from J, the gap between germline ends came to 10 bases. From germline, CDR1 is SGDLS and CDR2 YYNGEE.

The chain recombines TRBV12-3 or TRBV12-4 with TRBJ2-5; weak D call: TRBD2 (5 bases). This CDR3 has 14 residues. V was pared by 6 bases and J by 3 bases, with 14 bases between. CDR3 bases: TGTGCCAGCAGCTTACGGACTGGGAAAGAGACCCAGTACTTC. Residues: CASSLRTGKETQYF.

This clonotype was counted ten times or more. The V call is TRBV6-5, the J call TRBJ2-5, with a possible D match to TRBD2 (6 bases). The germline V and J ends were trimmed by 8 bases and 5 bases, with 6 bases remaining between them. The CDR3 spans 10 residues. Germline CDR1 and CDR2: MNHEY and SVGAGI. The CDR3 DNA reads TGTGCCAGCGGGAGGGAGACCCAGTACTTC. Translation gives CASGRETQYF.

This clonotype was detected ten times or more. The chain joins TRBV10-3 to TRBJ1-2; D uncertain. V lost 3 bases and J 2 bases, leaving 10 bases between the germline ends. Germline lookup yields CDR1 ENHRY and CDR2 SYGVKD. CDR3 length: 14 amino acids. This chain's CDR3 is CAISERQRNYGYTF. As DNA, the CDR3 is TGTGCCATCAGTGAACGCCAGAGAAACTATGGCTACACCTTC.

The chain joins TRBV6-2 or TRBV6-3 to TRBJ1-5; TRBD1 aligns across 8 bases. J gave up 7 bases and V 2 bases, and 7 bases lay outside the gene matches. The CDR3 sequence is 15 residues long. Germline CDR1 reads MNHEY; CDR2 reads SVGEGT. The CDR3 here is CASSYVAGGFQPQHF. Written as DNA, the CDR3 is TGTGCCAGCAGTTACGTGGCAGGGGGCTTCCAGCCCCAGCATTTT.

This rearrangement joins TRBV6-2 or TRBV6-3 to TRBJ1-5; 12 nucleotides agree with TRBD1. The length of the CDR3 is 17 residues. The V segment lost 9 bases and the J segment 6 bases; nucleotides outside the gene matches: 15. Germline lookup yields CDR1 MNHEY and CDR2 SVGEGT. Here the CDR3 reads CASHRNSGTGGSQPQHF. CDR3 DNA sequence: TGTGCCAGTCACCGAAACTCCGGGACAGGGGGCTCTCAGCCCCAGCATTTT.

The V and J genes are TRBV7-3 and TRBJ2-3; TRBD2 is a possible D gene (5 bases). CDR1 and CDR2 from the germline V gene are SGHTA and FQGTGA. The CDR3 sequence is 13 residues long. V lost 5 bases to trimming and J lost 6 bases, with 12 bases between them. CDR3 residues: CASSRGGADTQYF. The CDR3 coding sequence is TGTGCCAGCAGCCGCGGAGGTGCGGATACGCAGTATTTT.

This chain links TRBV7-9 with TRBJ2-7, with 10 bases matching TRBD2. V was pared by 6 bases and J by 2 bases, with 7 bases of the junction left unmatched. Per the germline V gene, CDR1 is SEHNR and CDR2 is FQNEAQ (reference sequence). The CDR3 is 15 residues long. The CDR3 nucleotides are TGTGCCAGCAGAGCCCGGACTAGCGGAGCCTACGAGCAGTACTTC. Amino acid sequence: CASRARTSGAYEQYF.